This TCR beta chain emerged from a study of T-cell reconstitution after alpha-beta-depleted transplantation in children. Study outcomes and limitations: Surviving recipient T cells and thymic progenitors produced the high day-60 TCRbeta diversity seen in some patients. At one year after transplant, newly produced T cells mostly accounted for T-cell counts and diversity.

The TCRbeta library incorporated unique molecular identifiers. In TCRdb, the PCR reads were re-called with MiXCR into one record per CDR3 protein. The sample carries around 700,000 distinct CDR3 sequences, around 13% recorded once. This clonotype was seen ten or more times. Its antigen is still unknown. CDR1 is MNHEY, CDR2 SMNVEV, per germline (reference sequence). The CDR3 loop spans 14 amino acids. The germline V and J ends were trimmed by 5 bases and 4 bases, with 15 bases remaining between them. The chain combines TRBV27 with TRBJ2-7; possibly TRBD1 for D (5 bases). The source is a girl aged 2 to 9 with congenital amegakaryocytic thrombocytopenia, due to receive a stem cell transplant. The sequencing here drew on PBMCs, taken before TCRalphabeta/CD19-depleted stem cell transplant. The chain's CDR3 is CASSEDITAYEQYF. The DNA for the CDR3 is TGTGCCAGCAGTGAGGACATCACCGCGTACGAGCAGTACTTC.